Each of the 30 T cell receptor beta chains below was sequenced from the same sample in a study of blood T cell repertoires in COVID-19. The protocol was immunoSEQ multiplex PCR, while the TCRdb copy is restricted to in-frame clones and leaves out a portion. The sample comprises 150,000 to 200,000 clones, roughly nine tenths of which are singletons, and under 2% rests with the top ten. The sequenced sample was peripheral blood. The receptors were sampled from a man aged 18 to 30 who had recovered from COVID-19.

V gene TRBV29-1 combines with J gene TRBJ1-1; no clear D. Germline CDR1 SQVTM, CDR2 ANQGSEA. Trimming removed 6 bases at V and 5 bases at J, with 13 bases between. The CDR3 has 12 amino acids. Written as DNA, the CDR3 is TGCAGCGTCGGATTGTGGGAGACTGAAGCTTTCTTT. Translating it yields CSVGLWETEAFF.

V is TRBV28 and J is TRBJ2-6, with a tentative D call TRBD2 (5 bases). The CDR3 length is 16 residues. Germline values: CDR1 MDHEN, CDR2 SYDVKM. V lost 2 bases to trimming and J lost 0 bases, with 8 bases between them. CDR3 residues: CASSLVGDSGANVLTF. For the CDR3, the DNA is TGTGCCAGCAGTTTAGTGGGAGACTCTGGGGCCAACGTCCTGACTTTC.

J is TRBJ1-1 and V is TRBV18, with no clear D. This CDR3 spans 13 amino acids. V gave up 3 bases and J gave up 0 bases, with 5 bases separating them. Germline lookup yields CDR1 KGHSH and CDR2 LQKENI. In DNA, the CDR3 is TGTGCCAGCTCACCGGCCATGAACACTGAAGCTTTCTTT. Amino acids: CASSPAMNTEAFF.

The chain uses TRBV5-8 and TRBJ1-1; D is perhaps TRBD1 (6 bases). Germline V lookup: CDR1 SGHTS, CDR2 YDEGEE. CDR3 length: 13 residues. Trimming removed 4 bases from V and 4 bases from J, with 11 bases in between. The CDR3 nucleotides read TGTGCCAGCAGCCATGGACAGTTCACTGAAGCTTTCTTT. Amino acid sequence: CASSHGQFTEAFF. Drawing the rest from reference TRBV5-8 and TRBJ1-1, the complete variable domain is EAGVTQSPTHLIKTRGQQATLRCSPISGHTSVYWYQQALGLGLQFLLWYDEGEERNRGNFPPRFSGRQFPNYSSELNVNALELEDSALYLCASSHGQFTEAFFGQGTRLTVV.

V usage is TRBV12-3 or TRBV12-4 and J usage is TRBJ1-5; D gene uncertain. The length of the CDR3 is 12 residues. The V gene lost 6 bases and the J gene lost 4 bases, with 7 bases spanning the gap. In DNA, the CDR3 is TGTGCCAGCAGCCGGTGGAATCAGCCCCAGCATTTT. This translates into CASSRWNQPQHF.

CDR3 nucleotides: TGCGCCAGCAGCCAAGTAAGGGGGAACTACGAGCAGTACTTC. Protein: CASSQVRGNYEQYF. The V and J genes are TRBV4-1 and TRBJ2-7, with D perhaps matching TRBD1 (6 bases). Looked up from germline, CDR1 is MGHRA and CDR2 is YSYEKL. CDR3 length equals 14 residues. Between the trimmed V and J ends, which lost 1 base and 3 bases, there was a span of 10 bases.

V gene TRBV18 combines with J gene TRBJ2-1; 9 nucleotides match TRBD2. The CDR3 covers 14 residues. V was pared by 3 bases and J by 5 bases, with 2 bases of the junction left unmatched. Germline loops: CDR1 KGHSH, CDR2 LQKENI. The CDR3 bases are TGTGCCAGCTCACCGACTAGCGGCCACAATGAGCAGTTCTTC. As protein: CASSPTSGHNEQFF.

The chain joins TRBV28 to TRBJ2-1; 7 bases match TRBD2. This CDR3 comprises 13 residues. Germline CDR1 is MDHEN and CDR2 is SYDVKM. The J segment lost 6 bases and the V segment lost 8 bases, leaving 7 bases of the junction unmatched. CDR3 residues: CASAAGFLNEQFF. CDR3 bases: TGTGCCAGCGCAGCGGGATTTCTCAATGAGCAGTTCTTC.

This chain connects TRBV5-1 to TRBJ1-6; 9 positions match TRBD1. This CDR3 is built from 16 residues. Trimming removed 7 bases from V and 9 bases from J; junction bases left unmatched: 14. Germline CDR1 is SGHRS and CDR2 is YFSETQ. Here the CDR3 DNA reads TGCGCCAGCTCGCGCACCACCGGGACAGGGACTTCACCCCTCCACTTT. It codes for CASSRTTGTGTSPLHF.

The CDR3 sequence is CATSSVPGTGWPYEQYF. The CDR3 DNA reads as TGTGCCACCAGCAGTGTCCCCGGGACAGGGTGGCCCTACGAGCAGTACTTC. The rearrangement links TRBV15 to TRBJ2-7; 9 nucleotides match TRBD1. Germline V CDR1 and CDR2: LNHNV, YYDKDF (reference sequence). Trimming at V came to 3 bases and at J to 2 bases, leaving 11 bases not matched to a gene. The CDR3 has 17 amino acids.

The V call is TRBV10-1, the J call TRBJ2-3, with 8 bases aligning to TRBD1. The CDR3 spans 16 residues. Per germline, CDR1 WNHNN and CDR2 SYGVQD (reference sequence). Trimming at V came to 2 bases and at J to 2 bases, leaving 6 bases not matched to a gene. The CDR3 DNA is TGCGCCAGCAGTGAGGGGACAGGACAATACACAGATACGCAGTATTTT. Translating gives CASSEGTGQYTDTQYF.

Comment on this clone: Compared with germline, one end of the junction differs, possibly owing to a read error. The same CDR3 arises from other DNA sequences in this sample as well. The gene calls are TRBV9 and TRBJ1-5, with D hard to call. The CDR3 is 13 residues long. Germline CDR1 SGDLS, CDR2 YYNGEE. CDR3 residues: CASSALGNQPQHF. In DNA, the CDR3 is TGTGCCAGCAGCGCCCTAGGTAATCAGCCCCAACATTTT.

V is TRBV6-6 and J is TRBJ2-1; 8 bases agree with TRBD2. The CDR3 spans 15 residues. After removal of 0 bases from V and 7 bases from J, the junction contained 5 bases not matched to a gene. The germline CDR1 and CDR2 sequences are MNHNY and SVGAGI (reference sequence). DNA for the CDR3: TGTGCCAGCAGTTACTCGAGCGGGAGAAAGAATGAGCAGTTCTTC. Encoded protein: CASSYSSGRKNEQFF.

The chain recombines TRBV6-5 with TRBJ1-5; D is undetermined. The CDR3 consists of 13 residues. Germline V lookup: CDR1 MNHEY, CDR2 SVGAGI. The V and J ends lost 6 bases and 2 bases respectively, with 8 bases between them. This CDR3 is CASRNGGNQPQHF. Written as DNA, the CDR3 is TGTGCCAGCAGGAACGGGGGCAATCAGCCCCAGCATTTT.

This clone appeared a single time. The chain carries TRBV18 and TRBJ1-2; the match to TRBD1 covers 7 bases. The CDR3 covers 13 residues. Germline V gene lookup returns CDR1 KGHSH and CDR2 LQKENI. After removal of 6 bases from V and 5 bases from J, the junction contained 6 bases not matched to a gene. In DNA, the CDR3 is TGTGCCAGCTCTCGGGACAGTCAATATGGCTACACCTTC. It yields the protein CASSRDSQYGYTF.

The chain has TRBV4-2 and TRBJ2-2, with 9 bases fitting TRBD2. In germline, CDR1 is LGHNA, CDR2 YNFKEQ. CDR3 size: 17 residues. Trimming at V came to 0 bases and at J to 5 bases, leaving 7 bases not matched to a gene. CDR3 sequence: CASSQDLQLAGTGELFF. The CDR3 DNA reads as TGTGCCAGCAGCCAAGATCTACAACTAGCGGGTACCGGGGAGCTGTTTTTT.

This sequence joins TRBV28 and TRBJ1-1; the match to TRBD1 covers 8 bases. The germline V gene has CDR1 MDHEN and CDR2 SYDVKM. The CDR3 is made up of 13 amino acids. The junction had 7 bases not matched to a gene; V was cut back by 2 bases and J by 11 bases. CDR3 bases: TGTGCCAGCAGTTTAACCAGGGGGCGGGGGGCTTTCTTT. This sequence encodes CASSLTRGRGAFF.

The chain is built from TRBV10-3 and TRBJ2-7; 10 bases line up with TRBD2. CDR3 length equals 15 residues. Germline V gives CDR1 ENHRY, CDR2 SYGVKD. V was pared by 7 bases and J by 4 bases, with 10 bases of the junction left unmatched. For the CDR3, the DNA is TGTGCCATCAAGTTAGCGGGGGGAGGTGATTACGAGCAGTACTTC. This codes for CAIKLAGGGDYEQYF.

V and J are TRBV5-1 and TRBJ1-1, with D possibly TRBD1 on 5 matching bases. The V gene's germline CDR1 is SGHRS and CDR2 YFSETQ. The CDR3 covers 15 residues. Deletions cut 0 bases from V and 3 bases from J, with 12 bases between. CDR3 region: CASSLGGSGDTEAFF. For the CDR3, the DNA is TGCGCCAGCAGCTTGGGGGGCTCGGGTGACACTGAAGCTTTCTTT.

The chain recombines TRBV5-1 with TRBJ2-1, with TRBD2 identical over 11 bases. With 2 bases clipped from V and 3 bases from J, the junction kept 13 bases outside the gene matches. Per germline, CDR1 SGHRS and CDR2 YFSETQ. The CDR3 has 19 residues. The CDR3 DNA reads TGCGCCAGCAGCTTTCTCGGGACTAGCGGCAGCTCGATCTACAATGAGCAGTTCTTC. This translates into CASSFLGTSGSSIYNEQFF. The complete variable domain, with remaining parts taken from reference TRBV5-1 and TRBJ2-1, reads KAGVTQTPRYLIKTRGQQVTLSCSPISGHRSVSWYQQTPGQGLQFLFEYFSETQRNKGNFPGRFSGRQFSNSRSEMNVSTLELGDSALYLCASSFLGTSGSSIYNEQFFGPGTRLTVL.

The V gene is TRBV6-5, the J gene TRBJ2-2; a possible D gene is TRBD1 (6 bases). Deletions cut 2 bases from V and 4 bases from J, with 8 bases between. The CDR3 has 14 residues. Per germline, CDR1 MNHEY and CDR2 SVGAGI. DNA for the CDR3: TGTGCCAGCAGTTACGCACAGGGCACCGGGGAGCTGTTTTTT. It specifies CASSYAQGTGELFF.

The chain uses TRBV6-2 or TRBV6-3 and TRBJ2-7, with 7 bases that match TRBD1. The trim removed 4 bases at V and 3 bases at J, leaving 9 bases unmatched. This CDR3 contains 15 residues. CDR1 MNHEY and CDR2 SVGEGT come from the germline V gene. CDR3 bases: TGTGCCAGCAGTTCCTTTCGGGCAGGGGGCTACGAGCAGTACTTC. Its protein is CASSSFRAGGYEQYF.

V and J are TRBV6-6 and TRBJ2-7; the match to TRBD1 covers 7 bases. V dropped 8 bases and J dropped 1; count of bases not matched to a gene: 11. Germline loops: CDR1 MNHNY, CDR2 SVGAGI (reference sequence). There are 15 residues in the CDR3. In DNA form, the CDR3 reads TGTGCCAGCGGCTCCGACGGGACAGCGTCCTACGAGCAGTACTTC. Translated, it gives CASGSDGTASYEQYF.

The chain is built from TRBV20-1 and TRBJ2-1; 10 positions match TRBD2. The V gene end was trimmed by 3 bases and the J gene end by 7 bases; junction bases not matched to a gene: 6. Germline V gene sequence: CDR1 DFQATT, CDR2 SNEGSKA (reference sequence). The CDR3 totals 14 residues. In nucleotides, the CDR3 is TGCAGTGCTAGTCGACTAGCGGGCGCAAATGAGCAGTTCTTC. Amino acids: CSASRLAGANEQFF.

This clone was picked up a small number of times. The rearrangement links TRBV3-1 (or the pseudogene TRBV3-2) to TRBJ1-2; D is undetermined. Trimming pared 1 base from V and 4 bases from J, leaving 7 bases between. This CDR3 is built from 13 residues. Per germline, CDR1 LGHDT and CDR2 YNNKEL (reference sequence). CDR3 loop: CASSQVGSYGYTF. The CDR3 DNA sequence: TGTGCCAGCAGCCAAGTTGGCAGCTATGGCTACACCTTC.

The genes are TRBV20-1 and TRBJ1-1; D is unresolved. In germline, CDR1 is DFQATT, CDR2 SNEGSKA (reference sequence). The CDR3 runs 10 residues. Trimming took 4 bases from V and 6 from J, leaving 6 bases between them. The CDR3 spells CSAMSAEAFF. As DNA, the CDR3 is TGCAGTGCTATGTCCGCTGAAGCTTTCTTT.

This CDR3 reads CASSPSTEAFF. DNA of the CDR3: TGTGCCAGCAGTCCTTCTACTGAAGCTTTCTTT. This sequence joins TRBV7-8 and TRBJ1-1; D gene unclear. The CDR3 loop spans 11 amino acids. Germline CDR1 reads SGHVS; CDR2 reads FQNEAQ. V lost 6 bases and J lost 5, with 7 bases in between.

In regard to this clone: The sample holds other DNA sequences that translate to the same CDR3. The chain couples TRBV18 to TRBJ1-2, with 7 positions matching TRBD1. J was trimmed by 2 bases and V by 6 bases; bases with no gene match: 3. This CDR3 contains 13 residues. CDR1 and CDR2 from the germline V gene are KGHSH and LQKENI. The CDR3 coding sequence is TGTGCCAGCTCGCCGGACAGGAACTATGGCTACACCTTC. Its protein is CASSPDRNYGYTF.

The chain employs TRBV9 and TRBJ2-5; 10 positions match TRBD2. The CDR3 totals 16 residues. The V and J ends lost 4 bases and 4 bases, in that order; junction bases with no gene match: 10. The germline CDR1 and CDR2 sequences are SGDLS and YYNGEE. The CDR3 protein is CASSPSPSGRGETQYF. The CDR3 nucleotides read TGTGCCAGCAGCCCATCCCCCAGCGGGAGGGGAGAGACCCAGTACTTC.

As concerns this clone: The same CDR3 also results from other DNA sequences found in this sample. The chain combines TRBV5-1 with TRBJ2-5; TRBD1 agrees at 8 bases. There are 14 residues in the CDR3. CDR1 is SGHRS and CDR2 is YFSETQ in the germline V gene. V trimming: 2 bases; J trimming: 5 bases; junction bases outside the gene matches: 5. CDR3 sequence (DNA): TGCGCCAGCAGCTTAGGGACAGGAGGGGAGACCCAGTACTTC. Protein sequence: CASSLGTGGETQYF. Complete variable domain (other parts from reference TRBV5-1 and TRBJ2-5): KAGVTQTPRYLIKTRGQQVTLSCSPISGHRSVSWYQQTPGQGLQFLFEYFSETQRNKGNFPGRFSGRQFSNSRSEMNVSTLELGDSALYLCASSLGTGGETQYFGPGTRLLVL.